This T cell receptor beta chain came from a study of shared clonotypes between healthy human individuals. Overall study findings and caveats: Clonotype sharing across donors was expected to vary with sequencing depth. Only blood was sampled; tissue repertoires likely differ.

This clone was found a few times. Its antigen is still unknown. Other DNA sequences in the sample encode the same CDR3. Some clones are missing from TCRdb's copy, which holds only in-frame ones; the method was immunoSEQ multiplex PCR. The table lists around 1.9 million clones, roughly 91% of them singletons. It was CD45RO-negative cells, positively selected for CCR7, that made up naive CD8 cells, with terminally differentiated effector memory CD45RA+ cells excluded. Deletions cut 1 base from V and 7 bases from J, with 4 bases between. Germline V lookup: CDR1 SEHNR, CDR2 FQNEAQ (reference sequence). The CDR3 totals 12 residues.

The chain uses TRBV7-9 and TRBJ2-2; D is ambiguous. Specimen: naive CD8+ T cells from PBMCs. The TCR was taken from a man in his late teens or twenties in good health. Some clones in this sample may be carry-over from other donors' samples. The CDR3 loop is CASSLGLGELFF. Written as DNA, the CDR3 is TGTGCCAGCAGCTTAGGGCTCGGGGAGCTGTTTTTT.